This T cell receptor (beta chain) appears in the sequencing data of a study of quantifying T cell responses using KT2 cells (dated by TCRdb to the late 2010s). For context, the study as a whole: RNA was DNase-treated and reverse transcribed with TCR alpha and beta constant-region primers, mostly using SuperScript III. Under optimum conditions, the T4 ligation step was estimated to exceed 8% efficiency. To avoid over-amplification, PCR2 was carried out as a SYBR Green qPCR and halted once a predetermined fluorescence threshold was reached.

To test the sensitivity and accuracy of the pipeline, known numbers of KT2, a T cell clone whose TCR had already been sequenced, were spiked into unfractionated PBMC. KT2 cells were mixed with a fixed number of PBMC to create a range of KT2-to-PBMC ratios. V lost 6 bases and J lost 1 base; the stretch between them is 13 bases long. The germline V gene (reference sequence) supplies CDR1 DFQATT and CDR2 SNEGSKA. The CDR3 runs 13 residues from the cysteine to the phenylalanine. Here the CDR3 DNA is all that survives: 39 bases in frame from base 1. The receptor library was made with UMI-ligation and nested PCR. Using T4 RNA ligase 1, a single-stranded oligonucleotide bearing the Illumina SP2 sequence plus a UMI was ligated onto the 3' end of the cDNA. PCR1 ran 4 cycles (98°C 15 s, 69°C 30 s, 72°C 40 s); the beta primer was an equimolar mix of RC1.1 and RC1.2 covering TRBC1 and TRBC2. From PCR2 onward, TCR alpha and beta chains were processed separately, and sample indices and Illumina adaptors were added. The UMI was composed of 12 random nucleotides, arranged as two hexamers separated by a spacer, and was positioned after an 8-base spacer. Sequencing was done on an Illumina MiSeq using v2 2x251 paired-end chemistry, usually with approximately eleven samples per run. To increase diversity, roughly 5-7% PhiX DNA was added to each sequencing library. Per the original workflow: Raw reads were converted to FASTQ with bcl2fastq and were demultiplexed by dual indices with Demultiplexor. Decombinator assigned V and J genes by tag matching, allowing a single base-pair mismatch. UMIs were used by Collapsinator to correct both sequencing errors and frequency errors caused by PCR heterogeneity. CDR3Translator turned Decombinator identifiers into nucleotide sequence, translated that sequence into amino acids, and pulled out the CDR3 based on C- and N-terminal motifs. A cluster of KT2 sequences sharing one unique molecular identifier was counted as one distinct KT2 TCR. TCRdb cleaned the public reads at Q25 with fastp, built clones with MiXCR and kept in-frame beta chains. Duplicate CDR3 protein sequences are folded into a single record with the most common DNA and genes. These V and J calls are TCRdb output, not the study's own analysis. The sample profile shows tens of thousands of distinct CDR3 sequences; roughly 10% of them were found once. 10% of the sample comes from the top ten.

Here is what the overall study found, with its caveats: Detection of KT2 sequences showed saturation at very high KT2 spike-in numbers. KT2 sequences were still detected at the lowest spike-in tested, roughly one KT2 cell per 100,000 PBMC. Counts of KT2 alpha and beta sequences scaled linearly with input KT2 cell number over several orders of magnitude. No side-by-side comparison between this pipeline and other TCR sequencing techniques was included in the study.

On this clonotype itself: The target of this receptor is not known. Base qualities were left out, and no much larger clone turns up one base away.

The rearrangement joined TRBV20-1 to TRBJ2-7, with the identity of the D gene unclear. Source material: PBMCs spiked with cells of the T cell clone KT2. This TCR came from a human donor. The sequence in DNA is TGCAGTGCCGTAGAGATAGCATCCTACGAGCAGTACTTC. This translates into CSAVEIASYEQYF.